Sequencing of this T cell receptor beta chain was carried out in a study of control samples from healthy donors and cancer patients. This CDR3 is 15 amino acids long. With 0 bases clipped from V and 6 bases from J, the junction kept 5 bases outside the gene matches. Germline V gene data show CDR1 as LGHDT and CDR2 as YNNKEL (reference sequence). Sequencing was performed with immunoSEQ multiplex PCR; in TCRdb, only in-frame clones are kept and a portion is missing. Of about 250,000 clones listed, almost 85% are singletons. This clone was detected only a few times. The J gene is TRBJ1-2, the V gene TRBV3-1 (or the pseudogene TRBV3-2); 9 nucleotides agree with TRBD1. This TCR came from a woman in her sixties or seventies with lung cancer. Sequencing used PBMCs. Here the CDR3 DNA reads TGTGCCAGCAGCCAAGATCTGACAGGGGGAAATGGCTACACCTTC. This encodes CASSQDLTGGNGYTF.